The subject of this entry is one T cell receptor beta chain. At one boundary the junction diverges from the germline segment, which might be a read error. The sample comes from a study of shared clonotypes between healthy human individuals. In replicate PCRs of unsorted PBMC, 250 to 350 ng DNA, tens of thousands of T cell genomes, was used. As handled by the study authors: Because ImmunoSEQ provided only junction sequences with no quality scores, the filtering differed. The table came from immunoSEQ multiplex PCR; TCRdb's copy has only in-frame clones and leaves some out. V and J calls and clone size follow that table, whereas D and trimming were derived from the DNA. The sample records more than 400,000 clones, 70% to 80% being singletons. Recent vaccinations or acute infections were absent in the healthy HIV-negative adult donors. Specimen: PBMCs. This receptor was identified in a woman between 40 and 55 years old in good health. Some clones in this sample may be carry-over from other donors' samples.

CDR3 protein: CASSLRASGFIF. In DNA form, the CDR3 reads TGTGCCAGCAGCTTAAGGGCTAGCGGGTTTATCTTC. The rearrangement joins TRBV7-8 to TRBJ2-1; TRBD2 agrees at 8 bases. Per germline, CDR1 SGHVS and CDR2 FQNEAQ. The CDR3 totals 12 residues.